The rows below give T cell receptor beta chains drawn from one sample of a study of CD8 T cells in Susac syndrome. TCRdb redid the calling of the immunoSEQ multiplex PCR reads with MiXCR, one entry per CDR3 protein. The sample comprises about 180,000 distinct CDR3 sequences, under 95% of which are singletons, and around 0.11% rests with the top ten. The sample comprised CD4+ T cells from PBMCs. The receptor set was obtained from a human donor with Susac syndrome. Each CDR3 is given with its conserved first and last residue. A D gene is named only where the DNA matches it firmly. Rows may omit the clone size; those that give it use once, few, many or a size class.

cdr3_nt cdr3_aa d_call clone_size j_call v_call
TGTGCCAGCAGCCGTAGCGGGGACTACTACGAGCAGTACTTC CASSRSGDYYEQYF TRBD2 NA TRBJ2-7 TRBV7-2
TGTGCCAGCAGTGGGTTGACAGGGGCCGGGGAGACCCAGTACTTC CASSGLTGAGETQYF TRBD1 NA TRBJ2-5 TRBV25-1
TGTGCCAGCAGCTTTGGACAGGGAACTACTAACTATGGCTACACCTTC CASSFGQGTTNYGYTF TRBD1 NA TRBJ1-2 TRBV4-2
TGCAGTGCTCCCCCTGGTATTAGCGGGGGAGAGACCCAGTACTTC CSAPPGISGGETQYF TRBD2 NA TRBJ2-5 TRBV20-1
TGTGCTAGTGGTCAAGGACTAGCGGGGGACAAAAACATTCAGTACTTC CASGQGLAGDKNIQYF TRBD2 NA TRBJ2-4 TRBV12-5
TGTGCCAGCAGTGACCCGGACAGGGGGAACACCGGGGAGCTGTTTTTT CASSDPDRGNTGELFF TRBD1 NA TRBJ2-2 TRBV25-1
TGCAGTGCTCCTCACAGGGCGAACACCGGGGAGCTGTTTTTT CSAPHRANTGELFF NA NA TRBJ2-2 TRBV20-1
TGTGCCAGCAATCCCGGGTCGAAGAGCAATCAGCCCCAGCATTTT CASNPGSKSNQPQHF NA NA TRBJ1-5 TRBV6-1
TGTGCCAGCAGTGGAAGGACGGGGAACTATGGCTACACCTTC CASSGRTGNYGYTF NA few TRBJ1-2 TRBV25-1
TGTGCCAGCAGCCTCCTCTTAGGACAGGTCTATGGCTACACCTTC CASSLLLGQVYGYTF TRBD1 NA TRBJ1-2 TRBV3-1
TGTGCCAGCAGGCCTCAGGGTCCCGGGGAGCTGTTTTTT CASRPQGPGELFF NA once TRBJ2-2 TRBV25-1
TGTGCCTACCGGGACAGCCACGAGCAGTACTTC CAYRDSHEQYF TRBD1 NA TRBJ2-7 TRBV30
TGTGCCAGCAGCTTGGATTCCAAAGAGACCCAGTACTTC CASSLDSKETQYF NA NA TRBJ2-5 TRBV5-4
TGTGCCAGCAGCTTAATACTAGCGGGGGCCCGGGGAAAAGAGACCCAGTACTTC CASSLILAGARGKETQYF TRBD2 NA TRBJ2-5 TRBV7-8
TGTGCCATCAGAACCGGGACAGGGGGAAGCGAGCAGTACTTC CAIRTGTGGSEQYF TRBD1 NA TRBJ2-7 TRBV10-3
TGTGCCAGCAGCTTGGATGCTAGCGGGACCTACAATGAGCAGTTCTTC CASSLDASGTYNEQFF TRBD2 NA TRBJ2-1 TRBV5-4
TGTGCCAGCAGCTTCGGACTGAGCGCCGGGGAGCTGTTTTTT CASSFGLSAGELFF NA once TRBJ2-2 TRBV9
TGCAGTGCTAGGGGGGCCAGGAGCTATGGCTACACCTTC CSARGARSYGYTF NA NA TRBJ1-2 TRBV20-1
TGCGCCAGCAGCTTGGCTGCGGGGGGCCCTAATCGGGAGACCCAGTACTTC CASSLAAGGPNRETQYF TRBD2 NA TRBJ2-5 TRBV5-1
TGTGCCAGCAGTTCTGGACAGAGCTACAATGAGCAGTTCTTC CASSSGQSYNEQFF NA NA TRBJ2-1 TRBV6-2/TRBV6-3
TGTGCCAGCAGCACCCGGGGCTCCGTAGGGGAGCTGTTTTTT CASSTRGSVGELFF NA NA TRBJ2-2 TRBV7-6
TGTGCCACCAGTGATCCCCCTCTTGCCGGGACAGGGCGCGAAGAGACCCAGTACTTC CATSDPPLAGTGREETQYF TRBD1 NA TRBJ2-5 TRBV24-1
TGTGCCAGCAGCCCGACAGGGGGGGCCTACAATGAGCAGTTCTTC CASSPTGGAYNEQFF TRBD1 NA TRBJ2-1 TRBV7-9
TGTGCCACCAGCAGAGATCCCGGGACAGGGGGCGGATGGGTCTATGGCTACACCTTC CATSRDPGTGGGWVYGYTF TRBD1 NA TRBJ1-2 TRBV15
TGTGCCAGCAGTGAGGAGGGGAGGAGTGGCTACACCTTC CASSEEGRSGYTF NA NA TRBJ1-2 TRBV6-5
TGTGCCAGCAGCCAGGGACTAGCGGGGGGGGTCGGGGAGCTGTTTTTT CASSQGLAGGVGELFF TRBD2 NA TRBJ2-2 TRBV11-2
TGTGCCAGCAGTTACCCACAGGGCCCAGATACGCAGTATTTT CASSYPQGPDTQYF NA NA TRBJ2-3 TRBV6-6
TGTGCCAGCAGTTTAGCGGGGACCTACAATGAGCAGTTCTTC CASSLAGTYNEQFF TRBD2 NA TRBJ2-1 TRBV6-5
TGTGCCAGCAGCCGACCAGGCCTGGGCACTGAAGCTTTCTTT CASSRPGLGTEAFF NA NA TRBJ1-1 TRBV3-1
TGTGCCAGCAGCCCCCAAGTGGCAGGGACGAACACTGAAGCTTTCTTT CASSPQVAGTNTEAFF NA NA TRBJ1-1 TRBV3-1
TGTGCCACCAGCAGAGACAGGGCGAACACTGAAGCTTTCTTT CATSRDRANTEAFF NA NA TRBJ1-1 TRBV15
TGTGCCAGCAGCCAAAGGACATCCAACTATGGCTACACCTTC CASSQRTSNYGYTF NA NA TRBJ1-2 TRBV3-1
TGTGCCAGCAGTGAAGCAGGGCCAAGCTCCTATAATTCACCCCTCCACTTT CASSEAGPSSYNSPLHF NA NA TRBJ1-6 TRBV2
TGTGCCACCTTCGGACAGGAGAACACCGGGGAGCTGTTTTTT CATFGQENTGELFF TRBD1 NA TRBJ2-2 TRBV6-5
TGTGCCAGCAGTTACTCTCTCCGATCTGAAGCTTTCTTT CASSYSLRSEAFF NA NA TRBJ1-1 TRBV6-2/TRBV6-3
TGTGCCACCAGTGATTCGCGGGGGTCCGGAGAGACCCAGTACTTC CATSDSRGSGETQYF TRBD2 NA TRBJ2-5 TRBV24-1
TGTGCCAGCAGCGTCGACAGGGGCGCAGATACGCAGTATTTT CASSVDRGADTQYF TRBD1 NA TRBJ2-3 TRBV9